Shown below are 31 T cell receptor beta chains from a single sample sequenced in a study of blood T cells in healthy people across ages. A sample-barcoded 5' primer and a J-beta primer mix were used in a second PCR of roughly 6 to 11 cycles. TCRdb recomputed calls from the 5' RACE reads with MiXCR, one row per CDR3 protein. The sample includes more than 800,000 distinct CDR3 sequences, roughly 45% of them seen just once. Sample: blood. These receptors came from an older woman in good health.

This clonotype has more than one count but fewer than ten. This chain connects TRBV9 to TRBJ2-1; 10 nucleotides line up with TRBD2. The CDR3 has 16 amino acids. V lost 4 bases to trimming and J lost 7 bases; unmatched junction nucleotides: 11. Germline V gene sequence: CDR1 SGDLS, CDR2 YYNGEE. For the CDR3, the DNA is TGTGCCAGCAGCCTGGGGCCTAGCGGGAGACAAAATGAGCAGTTCTTC. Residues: CASSLGPSGRQNEQFF.

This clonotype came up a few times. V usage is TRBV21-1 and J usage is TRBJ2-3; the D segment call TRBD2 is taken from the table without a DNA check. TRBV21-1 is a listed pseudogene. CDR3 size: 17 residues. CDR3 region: CASSKRAGTSGIDTQYF. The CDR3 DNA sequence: TGTGCCAGCAGCAAAAGAGCAGGGACTAGCGGGATAGATACGCAGTATTTT.

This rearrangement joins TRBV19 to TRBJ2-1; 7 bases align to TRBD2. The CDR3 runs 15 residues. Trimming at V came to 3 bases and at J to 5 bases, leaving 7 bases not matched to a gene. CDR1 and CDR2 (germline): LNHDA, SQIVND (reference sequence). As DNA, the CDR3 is TGTGCCAGTAGTATGTTGCGGGAGATAGACAATGAGCAGTTCTTC. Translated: CASSMLREIDNEQFF.

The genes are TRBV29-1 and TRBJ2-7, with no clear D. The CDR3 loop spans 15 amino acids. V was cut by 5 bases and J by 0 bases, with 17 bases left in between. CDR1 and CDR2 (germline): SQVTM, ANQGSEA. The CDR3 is CSVRTAQDPSYEQYF. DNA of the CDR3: TGCAGCGTTAGAACGGCGCAGGATCCCTCCTACGAGCAGTACTTC.

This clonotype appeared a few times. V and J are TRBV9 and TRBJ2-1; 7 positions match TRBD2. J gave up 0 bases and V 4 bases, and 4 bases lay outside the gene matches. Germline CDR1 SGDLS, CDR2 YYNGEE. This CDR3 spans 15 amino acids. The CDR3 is CASSQSGASYNEQFF. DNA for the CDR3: TGTGCCAGCAGCCAGAGCGGGGCCTCCTACAATGAGCAGTTCTTC.

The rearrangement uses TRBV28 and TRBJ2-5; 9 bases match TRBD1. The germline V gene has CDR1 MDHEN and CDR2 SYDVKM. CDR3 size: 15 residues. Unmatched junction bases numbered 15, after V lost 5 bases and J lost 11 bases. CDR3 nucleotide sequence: TGTGCCAGCAGTGAAACAGGGGGCGCTTTGAATGAGCAGTACTTC. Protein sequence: CASSETGGALNEQYF.

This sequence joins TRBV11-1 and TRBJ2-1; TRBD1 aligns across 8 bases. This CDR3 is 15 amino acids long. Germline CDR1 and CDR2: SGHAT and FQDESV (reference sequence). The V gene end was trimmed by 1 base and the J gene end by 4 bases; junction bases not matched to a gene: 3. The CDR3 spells CASSLGGQVYNEQFF. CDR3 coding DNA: TGTGCCAGCAGCTTAGGGGGACAGGTTTACAATGAGCAGTTCTTC.

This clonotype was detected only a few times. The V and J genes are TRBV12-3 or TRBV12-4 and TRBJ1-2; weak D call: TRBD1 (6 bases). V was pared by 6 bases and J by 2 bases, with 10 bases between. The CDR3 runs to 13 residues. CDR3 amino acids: CASSHGQNYGYTF. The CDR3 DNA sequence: TGTGCCAGCAGCCACGGACAGAACTATGGCTACACCTTC.

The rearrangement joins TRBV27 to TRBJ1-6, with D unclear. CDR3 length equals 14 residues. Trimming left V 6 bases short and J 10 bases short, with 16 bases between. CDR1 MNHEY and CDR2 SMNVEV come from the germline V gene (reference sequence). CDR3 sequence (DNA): TGTGCCAGCAGCTTTAAAGGCAAGGAATCACCCCTCCACTTT. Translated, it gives CASSFKGKESPLHF.

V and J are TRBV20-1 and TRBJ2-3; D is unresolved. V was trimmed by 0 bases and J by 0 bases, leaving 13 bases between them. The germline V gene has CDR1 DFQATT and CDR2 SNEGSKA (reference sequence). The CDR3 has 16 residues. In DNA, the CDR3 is TGCAGTGCTAGAGATCTTCGCAGGTCGAGCACAGATACGCAGTATTTT. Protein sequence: CSARDLRRSSTDTQYF.

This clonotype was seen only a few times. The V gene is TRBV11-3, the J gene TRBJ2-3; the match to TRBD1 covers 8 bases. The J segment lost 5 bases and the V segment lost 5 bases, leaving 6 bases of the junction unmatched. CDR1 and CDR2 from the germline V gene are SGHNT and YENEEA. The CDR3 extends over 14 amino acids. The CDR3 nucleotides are TGTGCCAGCAGCGACCGCGACAGGGGAGATACGCAGTATTTT. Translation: CASSDRDRGDTQYF.

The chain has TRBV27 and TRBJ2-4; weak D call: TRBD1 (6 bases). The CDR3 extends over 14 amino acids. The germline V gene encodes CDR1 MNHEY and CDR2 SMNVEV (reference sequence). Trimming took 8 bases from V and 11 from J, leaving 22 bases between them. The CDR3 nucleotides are TGTGCCAGCTCCAAAGGTGGACAGATTTCCGTTCAGTACTTC. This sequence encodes CASSKGGQISVQYF.

The CDR3 loop reads CASSFGTFVSYEQYF. In DNA, the CDR3 is TGTGCCAGCAGCTTTGGGACATTCGTCTCTTACGAGCAGTACTTC. This chain links TRBV11-2 with TRBJ2-4; the D gene is possibly TRBD1 (6 bases). The end of the DNA is better explained by TRBJ2-7, so the J call may be wrong. CDR1 and CDR2 from the germline V gene are SGHAT and FQNNGV. The CDR3 loop spans 15 amino acids.

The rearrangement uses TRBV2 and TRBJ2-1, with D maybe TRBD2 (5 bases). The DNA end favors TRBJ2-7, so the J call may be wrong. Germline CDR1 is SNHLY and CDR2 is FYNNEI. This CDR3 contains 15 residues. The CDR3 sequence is CASSELGSSYNEQYF. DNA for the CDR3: TGTGCCAGCAGTGAATTAGGGAGCTCCTACAATGAGCAGTACTTC.

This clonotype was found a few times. CDR3 DNA: TGTGCCAGCAGTAAGGGACTAGCGGGAGACGAGCAGTACTTC. It is translated as CASSKGLAGDEQYF. This chain uses TRBV3-1 with TRBJ2-7; 14 bases are a match to TRBD2. The CDR3 extends over 14 amino acids. V lost 6 bases and J lost 5; bases outside the gene matches: 3. The germline gives CDR1 LGHDT, CDR2 YNNKEL (reference sequence).

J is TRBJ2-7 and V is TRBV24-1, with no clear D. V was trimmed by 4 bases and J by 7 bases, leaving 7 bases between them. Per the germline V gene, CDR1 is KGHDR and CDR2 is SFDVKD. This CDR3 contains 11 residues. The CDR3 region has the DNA TGTGCCACCAGTGAGCGAAATGAGCAGTACTTC. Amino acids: CATSERNEQYF.

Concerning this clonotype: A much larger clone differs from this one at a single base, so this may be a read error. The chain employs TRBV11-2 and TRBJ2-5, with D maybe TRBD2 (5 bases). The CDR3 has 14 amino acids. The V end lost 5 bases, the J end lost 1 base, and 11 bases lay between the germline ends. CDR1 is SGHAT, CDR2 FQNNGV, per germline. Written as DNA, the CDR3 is TGTGCCAGCAGCGTAAGAGGGCCCCAAGAGACCCAGTACTTC. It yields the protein CASSVRGPQETQYF.

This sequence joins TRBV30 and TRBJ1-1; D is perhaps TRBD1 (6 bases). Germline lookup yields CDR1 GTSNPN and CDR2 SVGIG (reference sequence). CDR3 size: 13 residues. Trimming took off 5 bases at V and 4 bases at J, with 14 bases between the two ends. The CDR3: CAWETGSGTEAFF. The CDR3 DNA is TGTGCCTGGGAAACAGGGTCTGGCACTGAAGCTTTCTTT.

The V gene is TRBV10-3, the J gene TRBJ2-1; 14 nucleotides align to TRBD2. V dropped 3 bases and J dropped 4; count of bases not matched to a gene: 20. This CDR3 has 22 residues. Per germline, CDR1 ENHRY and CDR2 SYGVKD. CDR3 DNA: TGTGCCATCAGTGACCCTATAAGCCCGGGACTAGCGGGAGAAGTTTCGTACAATGAGCAGTTCTTC. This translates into CAISDPISPGLAGEVSYNEQFF.

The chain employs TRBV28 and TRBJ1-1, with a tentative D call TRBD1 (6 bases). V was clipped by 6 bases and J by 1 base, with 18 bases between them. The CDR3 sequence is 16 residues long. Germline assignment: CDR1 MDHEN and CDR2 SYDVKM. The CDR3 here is CASSRLGGTKNTEAFF. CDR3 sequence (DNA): TGTGCCAGCAGCCGTTTGGGGGGCACGAAGAACACTGAAGCTTTCTTT.

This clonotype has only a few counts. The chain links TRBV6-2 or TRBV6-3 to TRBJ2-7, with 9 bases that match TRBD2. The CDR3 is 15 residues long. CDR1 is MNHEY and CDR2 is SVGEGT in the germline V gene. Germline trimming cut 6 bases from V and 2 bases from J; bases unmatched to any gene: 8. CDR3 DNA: TGTGCCAGCAGCCAAGGACTAGCGCGAACCTACGAGCAGTACTTC. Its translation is CASSQGLARTYEQYF.

DNA of the CDR3: TGTGCCAGCAGGCCCCGGGAGGGAGGACGGCGAACAGATACGCAGTATTTT. As protein: CASRPREGGRRTDTQYF. The rearrangement uses TRBV7-9 and TRBJ2-3, with TRBD2 identical over 8 bases. The germline gives CDR1 SEHNR, CDR2 FQNEAQ (reference sequence). This CDR3 is 17 amino acids long. After removal of 6 bases from V and 3 bases from J, the junction contained 14 bases not matched to a gene.

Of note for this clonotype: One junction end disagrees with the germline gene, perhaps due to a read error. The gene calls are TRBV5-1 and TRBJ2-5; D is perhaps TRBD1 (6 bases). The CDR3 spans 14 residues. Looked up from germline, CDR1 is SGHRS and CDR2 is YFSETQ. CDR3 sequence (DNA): TGCGTCAGCAGCTTGGTGTCAGGGGCGGAGACCCAGTACTTC. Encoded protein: CVSSLVSGAETQYF. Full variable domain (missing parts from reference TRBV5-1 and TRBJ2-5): KAGVTQTPRYLIKTRGQQVTLSCSPISGHRSVSWYQQTPGQGLQFLFEYFSETQRNKGNFPGRFSGRQFSNSRSEMNVSTLELGDSALYLCVSSLVSGAETQYFGPGTRLLVL.

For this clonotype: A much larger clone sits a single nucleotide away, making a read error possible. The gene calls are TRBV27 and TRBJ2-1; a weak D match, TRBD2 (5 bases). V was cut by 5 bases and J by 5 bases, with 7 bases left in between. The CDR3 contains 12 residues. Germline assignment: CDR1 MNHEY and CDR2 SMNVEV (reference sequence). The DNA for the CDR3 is TGTGCCAGCAGTACGGGGAACAATGAGCAGTTCTTC. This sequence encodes CASSTGNNEQFF.

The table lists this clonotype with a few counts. The CDR3 reads CASRDFGKDTQYF. Written as DNA, the CDR3 is TGTGCCAGCAGGGATTTTGGAAAAGATACGCAGTATTTT. J is TRBJ2-3 and V is TRBV3-1; D is unresolved. This CDR3 has 13 residues. V lost 6 bases, J lost 5 bases, and 12 bases lay in between. Germline CDR1 reads LGHDT; CDR2 reads YNNKEL (reference sequence).

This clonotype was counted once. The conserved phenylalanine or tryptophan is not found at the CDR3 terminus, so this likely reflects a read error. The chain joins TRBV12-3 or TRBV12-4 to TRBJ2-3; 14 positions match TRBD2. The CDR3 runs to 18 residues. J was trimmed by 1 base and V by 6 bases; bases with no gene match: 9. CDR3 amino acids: CASSRRLAGGPGTDTQYL. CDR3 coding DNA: TGTGCCAGCAGCCGACGACTAGCGGGAGGGCCTGGCACAGATACGCAGTATTTG.

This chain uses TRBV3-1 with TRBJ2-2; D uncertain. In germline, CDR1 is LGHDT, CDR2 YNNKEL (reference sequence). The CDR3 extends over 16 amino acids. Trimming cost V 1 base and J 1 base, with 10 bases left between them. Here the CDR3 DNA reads TGTGCCAGCAGCCAAGCATTAAGGCGGAACACCGGGGAGCTGTTTTTT. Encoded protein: CASSQALRRNTGELFF.

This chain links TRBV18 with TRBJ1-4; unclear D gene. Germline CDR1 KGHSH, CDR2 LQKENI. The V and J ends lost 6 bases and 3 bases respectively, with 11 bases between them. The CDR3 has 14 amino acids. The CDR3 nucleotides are TGTGCCAGCTCCCCCAATGGCTCTAATGAAAAACTGTTTTTT. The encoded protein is CASSPNGSNEKLFF. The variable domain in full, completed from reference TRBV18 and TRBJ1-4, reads NAGVMQNPRHLVRRRGQEARLRCSPMKGHSHVYWYRQLPEEGLKFMVYLQKENIIDESGMPKERFSAEFPKEGPSILRIQQVVRGDSAAYFCASSPNGSNEKLFFGSGTQLSVL.

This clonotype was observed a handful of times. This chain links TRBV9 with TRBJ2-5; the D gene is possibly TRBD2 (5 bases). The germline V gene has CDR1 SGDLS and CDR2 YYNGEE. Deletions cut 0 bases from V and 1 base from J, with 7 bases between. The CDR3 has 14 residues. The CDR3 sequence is CASSVGSGQETQYF. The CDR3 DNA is TGTGCCAGCAGCGTAGGCAGCGGCCAAGAGACCCAGTACTTC.

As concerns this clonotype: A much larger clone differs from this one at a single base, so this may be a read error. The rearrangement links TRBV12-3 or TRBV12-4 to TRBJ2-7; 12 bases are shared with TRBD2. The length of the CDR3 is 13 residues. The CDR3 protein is CASRLAGGYVQYF. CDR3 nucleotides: TGTGCCAGCAGACTAGCGGGAGGTTACGTGCAGTACTTC.

The CDR3 here is CASSEYLSGGDTQYF. The CDR3 bases are TGTGCCAGCAGTGAATATCTAAGCGGGGGGGATACGCAGTATTTT. V gene TRBV25-1 combines with J gene TRBJ2-3; 9 bases line up with TRBD2. The CDR3 is 15 residues long. The germline V gene encodes CDR1 MGHDK and CDR2 SYGVNS. The V and J ends lost 0 bases and 6 bases, in that order; junction bases with no gene match: 4.